These 30 T cell receptor beta chains originate from one sample sequenced in a study of blood T cell repertoires in COVID-19. Libraries were prepared by immunoSEQ multiplex PCR; TCRdb keeps only in-frame clonotypes and omits some of them. The sample holds 75,000 to 100,000 clones, about nine tenths seen once. Source material: peripheral blood. These receptor sequences come from a woman aged 80 or older with acute or convalescent COVID-19.

This chain uses TRBV9 with TRBJ2-3; unclear D gene. V lost 2 bases to trimming and J lost 0 bases, with 7 bases between them. This CDR3 has 14 amino acids. CDR1 and CDR2 (germline): SGDLS, YYNGEE. The CDR3 protein is CASSVTRSTDTQYF. As DNA, the CDR3 is TGTGCCAGCAGCGTCACAAGAAGCACAGATACGCAGTATTTT. Full variable domain (rest looked up from reference TRBV9 and TRBJ2-3): DSGVTQTPKHLITATGQRVTLRCSPRSGDLSVYWYQQSLDQGLQFLIQYYNGEERAKGNILERFSAQQFPDLHSELNLSSLELGDSALYFCASSVTRSTDTQYFGPGTRLTVL.

On this clone: A junction boundary mismatches the germline segment, possibly from a read error. The genes are TRBV30 and TRBJ2-5, with D perhaps TRBD2 (6 bases). CDR1 GTSNPN and CDR2 SVGIG come from the germline V gene (reference sequence). This CDR3 has 13 amino acids. CDR3 amino acids: CTWSGKGGETQYF. CDR3 bases: TGTACCTGGAGTGGAAAGGGAGGAGAGACCCAGTACTTC.

This clone occurred once. The rearrangement joins TRBV3-1 (or the pseudogene TRBV3-2) to TRBJ2-2; D gene ambiguous. The CDR3 runs to 17 residues. The germline V gene has CDR1 LGHDT and CDR2 YNNKEL (reference sequence). V lost 0 bases to trimming and J lost 1 base, with 12 bases between them. DNA of the CDR3: TGTGCCAGCAGCCAAGATGGGTCCGACAAGAACACCGGGGAGCTGTTTTTT. Its protein product is CASSQDGSDKNTGELFF.

The V and J genes are TRBV18 and TRBJ2-1; D perhaps matches TRBD1 (6 bases). The CDR3 is 14 amino acids. The V end was cut by 8 bases, the J end by 9 bases, with 20 bases between. Germline loops: CDR1 KGHSH, CDR2 LQKENI. The CDR3 is CASKGGQSMGEQFF. The CDR3 DNA sequence: TGTGCCAGCAAAGGCGGACAGTCTATGGGTGAGCAGTTCTTC.

The chain joins TRBV30 to TRBJ1-5; TRBD1 might be the D (5 bases). V was cut by 2 bases and J by 7 bases, with 12 bases left in between. CDR1 is GTSNPN and CDR2 is SVGIG in the germline V gene (reference sequence). This CDR3 has 13 residues. The CDR3 region is CAWSSQGNQPQHF. As DNA, the CDR3 is TGTGCCTGGAGTTCCCAGGGAAACCAGCCCCAGCATTTT.

The CDR3 DNA sequence: TGTGCCAGCAGCTTTGGAGACAGGAGCTATGGCTACACCTTC. It is translated as CASSFGDRSYGYTF. This chain connects TRBV7-9 to TRBJ1-2; D is perhaps TRBD1 (6 bases). Between the trimmed V and J ends, which lost 3 bases and 4 bases, there was a span of 12 bases. This CDR3 contains 14 residues. Germline V gives CDR1 SEHNR, CDR2 FQNEAQ (reference sequence).

This rearrangement joins TRBV30 to TRBJ2-7, with TRBD1 matching 9 bases. This CDR3 is 13 amino acids long. V lost 5 bases and J lost 5; bases outside the gene matches: 7. Germline assignment: CDR1 GTSNPN and CDR2 SVGIG (reference sequence). The CDR3 here is CAWELRDRDEQYF. In DNA form, the CDR3 reads TGTGCCTGGGAGCTCCGGGACAGGGACGAGCAGTACTTC. Looking up the rest from reference TRBV30 and TRBJ2-7 gives the full variable domain: SQTIHQWPATLVQPVGSPLSLECTVEGTSNPNLYWYRQAAGRGLQLLFYSVGIGQISSEVPQNLSASRPQDRQFILSSKKLLLSDSGFYLCAWELRDRDEQYFGPGTRLTVT.

The chain couples TRBV5-6 to TRBJ1-6, with 7 positions matching TRBD1. This CDR3 contains 15 residues. The trim removed 0 bases at V and 10 bases at J, leaving 7 bases unmatched. CDR1 and CDR2 from the germline V gene are SGHDT and YYEEEE. CDR3 in DNA: TGTGCCAGCAGCTTGGGGACAGGTCCCTCATCACCCCTCCACTTT. Encoded protein: CASSLGTGPSSPLHF.

The V and J genes are TRBV27 and TRBJ1-4; 10 nucleotides align to TRBD1. J was trimmed by 7 bases and V by 5 bases; bases with no gene match: 7. The CDR3 runs 15 residues. Germline V gene sequence: CDR1 MNHEY, CDR2 SMNVEV (reference sequence). CDR3 bases: TGTGCCAGCAGTCCCCCCGGGACAGGGGTTGAAAAACTGTTTTTT. The encoded protein is CASSPPGTGVEKLFF.

J is TRBJ1-1 and V is TRBV6-5, with D perhaps TRBD1 (6 bases). V lost 8 bases, J lost 11 bases, and 18 bases lay in between. From germline, CDR1 is MNHEY and CDR2 SVGAGI. This CDR3 region has 12 residues. CDR3 region: CASGPRGGTAFF. The CDR3 DNA is TGTGCCAGCGGCCCTCGGGGGGGCACGGCTTTCTTT.

This clone showed up just once. The V and J genes are TRBV14 and TRBJ1-2; 7 bases align to TRBD1. Looked up from germline, CDR1 is SGHDN and CDR2 is FVKESK. This CDR3 spans 16 amino acids. J lost 0 bases, V lost 2 bases, and 6 bases had no gene match. In DNA form, the CDR3 reads TGTGCCAGCAGCCAAACTGGGACAGCTCCTAACTATGGCTACACCTTC. Translating gives CASSQTGTAPNYGYTF.

The J gene is TRBJ2-2, the V gene TRBV9; D unclear. Trimming removed 4 bases from V and 8 bases from J, with 18 bases in between. This CDR3 has 15 amino acids. Germline values: CDR1 SGDLS, CDR2 YYNGEE. The CDR3 spells CASSPYPTSPGELFF. In DNA form, the CDR3 reads TGTGCCAGCAGCCCATACCCTACCTCCCCGGGGGAGCTGTTTTTT.

The rearrangement uses TRBV1 and TRBJ2-7; TRBD2, the D gene given by the table, was not confirmed from the DNA. TRBV1 is a pseudogene locus. This CDR3 is 16 amino acids long. The CDR3 bases are TGCACCAGCAGCCGACTACTAGCGGGGCACACCTACGAGCAGTACTTC. This gives the protein CTSSRLLAGHTYEQYF.

The V call is TRBV7-6, the J call TRBJ2-3; D is unresolved. V gave up 1 base and J gave up 5 bases, with 4 bases separating them. Germline V gives CDR1 SGHVS, CDR2 FNYEAQ. The CDR3 totals 12 residues. Here the CDR3 reads CASSLGVDTQYF. The CDR3 DNA sequence: TGTGCCAGCAGCTTAGGAGTAGATACGCAGTATTTT.

This clone occurred a few times. The identical CDR3 is also encoded by other nucleotide sequences in the sample. This chain uses TRBV19 with TRBJ2-5; 10 nucleotides agree with TRBD2. V was clipped by 1 base and J by 1 base; unmatched bases: 3. CDR1 and CDR2 (germline): LNHDA, SQIVND (reference sequence). This CDR3 is 16 amino acids long. The CDR3 DNA reads as TGTGCCAGTAGTATAGGTTTAGCGGGAGGCCAAGAGACCCAGTACTTC. Translation gives CASSIGLAGGQETQYF. The full variable domain, in which reference TRBV19 and TRBJ2-5 provide the parts outside the CDR3, is DGGITQSPKYLFRKEGQNVTLSCEQNLNHDAMYWYRQDPGQGLRLIYYSQIVNDFQKGDIAEGYSVSREKKESFPLTVTSAQKNPTAFYLCASSIGLAGGQETQYFGPGTRLLVL.

This chain connects TRBV2 to TRBJ2-7; D may be TRBD1 (6 bases). CDR1 and CDR2 (germline): SNHLY, FYNNEI. CDR3 length: 14 amino acids. V was trimmed by 7 bases and J by 0 bases, leaving 13 bases between them. CDR3 DNA: TGTGCCAGCAATCGGGACACAACCTCCTACGAGCAGTACTTC. This encodes CASNRDTTSYEQYF.

In this sample, this clone turned up once. The V gene is TRBV3-1 (or the pseudogene TRBV3-2), the J gene TRBJ2-3, with 9 bases lining up with TRBD2. V trimming: 5 bases; J trimming: 4 bases; junction bases outside the gene matches: 10. The germline V gene encodes CDR1 LGHDT and CDR2 YNNKEL (reference sequence). This CDR3 region has 16 residues. CDR3 nucleotides: TGTGCCAGCAGCACACCGGCTAGCGGGATGTCAGATACGCAGTATTTT. Translating it yields CASSTPASGMSDTQYF.

The chain joins TRBV6-1 to TRBJ2-1, with D tentatively TRBD2 (5 bases). V was trimmed by 2 bases and J by 4 bases, leaving 12 bases between them. CDR3 length: 15 residues. Germline-derived CDR1 and CDR2 are MNHNS and SASEGT. This CDR3 is CASSETRVAYNEQFF. CDR3 coding DNA: TGTGCCAGCAGTGAAACAAGGGTAGCGTACAATGAGCAGTTCTTC.

Remarks on this clone: The junction departs from germline at one end; a sequencing error may be responsible. The J gene is TRBJ1-4, the V gene TRBV4-3, with D hard to call. The CDR3 consists of 14 residues. Germline V gene lookup returns CDR1 LGHNA and CDR2 YSLEER. The DNA for the CDR3 is TGCGCCAGCAGCCAAGATCTTGAGACAACCCGGAAGATTTTT. As protein: CASSQDLETTRKIF.

This rearrangement joins TRBV19 to TRBJ1-1, with D uncertain. The germline CDR1 and CDR2 sequences are LNHDA and SQIVND (reference sequence). This CDR3 has 14 amino acids. V gave up 6 bases and J gave up 5 bases, with 16 bases separating them. The CDR3 sequence is CASRTGTGRTEAFF. The CDR3 region has the DNA TGTGCCAGTAGAACCGGAACGGGAAGGACTGAAGCTTTCTTT.

This chain connects TRBV5-5 to TRBJ2-7, with TRBD1 matching over 8 bases. With V trimmed by 5 bases and J by 3 bases, 7 bases remained unmatched. There are 14 residues in the CDR3. Per germline, CDR1 SGHKS and CDR2 YYEKEE (reference sequence). For the CDR3, the DNA is TGTGCCAGCAGTCGACAGGGGTCTAACTACGAGCAGTACTTC. Amino acids: CASSRQGSNYEQYF.

The V and J genes are TRBV2 and TRBJ1-1, with D tentatively TRBD1 (5 bases). Germline V CDR1 and CDR2: SNHLY, FYNNEI. The length of the CDR3 is 14 residues. The V gene lost 7 bases and the J gene lost 0 bases, with 12 bases spanning the gap. The CDR3 DNA reads as TGTGCCAGCATCTCAAGACAGATGAACACTGAAGCTTTCTTT. It encodes CASISRQMNTEAFF.

The chain links TRBV12-5 to TRBJ1-3; D remains ambiguous. Germline CDR1 reads LGHNT; CDR2 reads FRNRAP. V was clipped by 4 bases and J by 0 bases, with 13 bases between them. The CDR3 sequence is 16 residues long. CDR3 residues: CASGSRLSLSGNTIYF. DNA of the CDR3: TGTGCTAGTGGTTCCCGACTGAGTCTCTCTGGAAACACCATATATTTT. Full variable domain (remainder filled in from reference TRBV12-5 and TRBJ1-3): DARVTQTPRHKVTEMGQEVTMRCQPILGHNTVFWYRQTMMQGLELLAYFRNRAPLDDSGMPKDRFSAEMPDATLATLKIQPSEPRDSAVYFCASGSRLSLSGNTIYFGEGSWLTVV.

The CDR3 DNA sequence: TGTGCCAGCAGCTCGCCCTCAATCGCGGGGGGGTTTGAGCAGTTCTTC. Its protein product is CASSSPSIAGGFEQFF. This chain connects TRBV5-6 to TRBJ2-1; 9 bases match TRBD2. The ends lost 3 bases at V and 9 bases at J; junction bases unmatched: 13. The germline gives CDR1 SGHDT, CDR2 YYEEEE. CDR3 length: 16 amino acids. The whole variable domain, remainder taken from reference TRBV5-6 and TRBJ2-1, is DAGVTQSPTHLIKTRGQQVTLRCSPKSGHDTVSWYQQALGQGPQFIFQYYEEEERQRGNFPDRFSGHQFPNYSSELNVNALLLGDSALYLCASSSPSIAGGFEQFFGPGTRLTVL.

This chain uses TRBV13 with TRBJ2-7, with a tentative D call TRBD2 (7 bases). The V gene's germline CDR1 is PRHDT and CDR2 FYEKMQ (reference sequence). The V and J ends lost 4 bases and 0 bases respectively, with 16 bases between them. This CDR3 is built from 16 residues. The CDR3 nucleotides are TGTGCCAGCAGCTCGGGGGGCTTGCGGAGCTCCTACGAGCAGTACTTC. The encoded protein is CASSSGGLRSSYEQYF.

The J gene is TRBJ1-1, the V gene TRBV5-6; TRBD1 is a possible D gene (6 bases). From germline, CDR1 is SGHDT and CDR2 YYEEEE. There are 15 residues in the CDR3. Trimming took 0 bases from V and 4 from J, leaving 13 bases between them. The CDR3 nucleotides read TGTGCCAGCAGCTTGGGGGGCACAGGGCCCACTGAAGCTTTCTTT. This codes for CASSLGGTGPTEAFF.

The chain couples TRBV2 to TRBJ1-5; tentative D call: TRBD1 (6 bases). This CDR3 contains 14 residues. Germline V gene lookup returns CDR1 SNHLY and CDR2 FYNNEI. Trimming left V 6 bases short and J 2 bases short, with 11 bases between. The chain's CDR3 is CASSKGGGNQPQHF. CDR3 sequence (DNA): TGTGCCAGCAGCAAGGGGGGGGGCAATCAGCCCCAGCATTTT.

This chain uses TRBV6-5 with TRBJ2-5, with 9 bases matching TRBD2. The V and J ends lost 8 bases and 11 bases, in that order; junction bases with no gene match: 15. This CDR3 region has 14 residues. Germline assignment: CDR1 MNHEY and CDR2 SVGAGI. The CDR3 loop reads CASETGTSKASQYF. For the CDR3, the DNA is TGTGCCAGCGAAACCGGGACTAGCAAGGCTTCACAGTACTTC.

A note on this clone: One junction end does not reproduce the germline sequence, and a read error may be involved. The chain couples TRBV4-3 to TRBJ2-5; 7 bases are shared with TRBD1. CDR1 LGHNA and CDR2 YSLEER come from the germline V gene. This CDR3 spans 15 amino acids. The chain's CDR3 is CASNQEGTAWETQYF. CDR3 bases: TGCGCCAGCAACCAAGAAGGGACAGCTTGGGAGACCCAGTACTTC.

The V and J genes are TRBV18 and TRBJ2-3, with 7 nucleotides matching TRBD1. The CDR3 has 13 residues. Unmatched junction bases numbered 3, after V lost 6 bases and J lost 3 bases. The germline gives CDR1 KGHSH, CDR2 LQKENI. The CDR3 region has the DNA TGTGCCAGCTCTCTACAGGGGACAGATACGCAGTATTTT. It yields the protein CASSLQGTDTQYF.